These 27 T cell receptor beta chains were all obtained from the same sample, sequenced in a study of early T cells in non-severe SARS-CoV-2 infection. TCRdb fed the 5' RACE reads into MiXCR, producing one record per CDR3 protein. The sample carries roughly 38,000 distinct CDR3 sequences, about 5.6% recorded once. The specimen sequenced was whole blood. These receptors were collected from an adult who was a healthcare worker with PCR-confirmed SARS-CoV-2 infection or an uninfected control (not recorded which).

This clonotype occurred many times. This chain uses TRBV5-1 with TRBJ2-7, with a weak D call TRBD2 (7 bases). Germline CDR1 reads SGHRS; CDR2 reads YFSETQ. The CDR3 sequence is 17 residues long. V lost 3 bases and J 2 bases, leaving 21 bases between the germline ends. The CDR3: CASSSGGYNGRTYEQYF. In DNA, the CDR3 is TGCGCCAGCAGCTCGGGGGGCTATAACGGCCGTACCTACGAGCAGTACTTC. The full variable domain, with the rest looked up from reference TRBV5-1 and TRBJ2-7, is KAGVTQTPRYLIKTRGQQVTLSCSPISGHRSVSWYQQTPGQGLQFLFEYFSETQRNKGNFPGRFSGRQFSNSRSEMNVSTLELGDSALYLCASSSGGYNGRTYEQYFGPGTRLTVT.

This clonotype was observed at least ten times. V and J are TRBV19 and TRBJ2-1, with TRBD1 matching over 8 bases. The CDR3 loop spans 15 amino acids. From germline, CDR1 is LNHDA and CDR2 SQIVND (reference sequence). V lost 3 bases, J lost 5 bases, and 6 bases stayed unmatched. CDR3 in DNA: TGTGCCAGTAGTATTATTGGACAGGGAGACAATGAGCAGTTCTTC. The encoded protein is CASSIIGQGDNEQFF.

By its share, this clonotype is medium-sized (0.01 to 0.1%). The chain employs TRBV7-2 and TRBJ2-1, with D possibly matching TRBD1 (7 bases). The CDR3 covers 16 residues. Per germline, CDR1 SGHTA and CDR2 FQGNSA. V gave up 5 bases and J gave up 0 bases, with 14 bases separating them. CDR3 loop: CASSGRQGGSYNEQFF. CDR3 in DNA: TGTGCCAGCAGCGGTCGACAGGGAGGCTCCTACAATGAGCAGTTCTTC. Based on the CDR3 plus reference TRBV7-2 and TRBJ2-1, the full variable domain is GAGVSQSPSNKVTEKGKDVELRCDPISGHTALYWYRQSLGQGLEFLIYFQGNSAPDKSGLPSDRFSAERTGGSVSTLTIQRTQQEDSAVYLCASSGRQGGSYNEQFFGPGTRLTVL.

This clonotype was counted only a few times. V and J are TRBV4-1 and TRBJ1-2; 7 nucleotides match TRBD1. After removal of 8 bases from V and 8 bases from J, the junction contained 11 bases not matched to a gene. Germline V gene lookup returns CDR1 MGHRA and CDR2 YSYEKL. The CDR3 is 13 residues long. The CDR3 DNA reads as TGCGCCAGCGGTAAAGGGGGCGTGAGAGGCTACACCTTC. Its protein product is CASGKGGVRGYTF.

This clonotype was recorded at least ten times. The chain's CDR3 is CASSQDPGAADRTEAFF. CDR3 coding DNA: TGCGCCAGCAGCCAAGATCCGGGGGCGGCAGACAGAACTGAAGCTTTCTTT. The chain uses TRBV4-3 and TRBJ1-1; perhaps TRBD1 as D (6 bases). Germline V CDR1 and CDR2: LGHNA, YSLEER. Trimming removed 0 bases at V and 5 bases at J, with 19 bases between. The CDR3 contains 17 residues.

This clonotype showed up many times. CDR3 amino acids: CASSNRDEQYF. In DNA form, the CDR3 reads TGTGCCAGCAGCAACCGGGACGAGCAGTACTTC. V and J are TRBV7-9 and TRBJ2-7; D remains ambiguous. Germline loops: CDR1 SEHNR, CDR2 FQNEAQ (reference sequence). Trimming took 5 bases from V and 5 from J, leaving 7 bases between them. The CDR3 extends over 11 amino acids.

This clonotype has ten or more counts. The chain couples TRBV20-1 to TRBJ1-2; TRBD1 matches 8 bases. This CDR3 spans 16 amino acids. The germline gives CDR1 DFQATT, CDR2 SNEGSKA (reference sequence). The V gene end was trimmed by 8 bases and the J gene end by 0 bases; junction bases not matched to a gene: 14. The CDR3 region is CSLPPPQGVTNYGYTF. The CDR3 DNA sequence: TGCAGTCTTCCCCCGCCACAGGGGGTGACTAACTATGGCTACACCTTC.

This clonotype was found many times. V usage is TRBV29-1 and J usage is TRBJ1-2; D call uncertain. Germline CDR1 SQVTM, CDR2 ANQGSEA. Trimming removed 2 bases at V and 8 bases at J, with 9 bases between. There are 11 residues in the CDR3. The CDR3 sequence is CSVENTRGYTF. CDR3 coding DNA: TGCAGCGTTGAAAATACTCGGGGCTACACCTTC.

Ten or more counts support this clonotype. This sequence joins TRBV19 and TRBJ2-7, with D maybe TRBD2 (5 bases). The V gene lost 7 bases and the J gene lost 4 bases, with 14 bases spanning the gap. This CDR3 spans 13 amino acids. CDR1 and CDR2 (germline): LNHDA, SQIVND (reference sequence). The CDR3 DNA reads as TGTGCCAGTATCGATCGGCCGGGATACGAGCAGTACTTC. Its translation is CASIDRPGYEQYF.

This clonotype has more than one count but fewer than ten. The CDR3 nucleotides are TGTGCCAGCAGTTATGATGAAAAACTGTTTTTT. Its translation: CASSYDEKLFF. The rearrangement links TRBV6-6 to TRBJ1-4; D is uncertain. The V gene's germline CDR1 is MNHNY and CDR2 SVGAGI (reference sequence). The CDR3 covers 11 residues. V was clipped by 3 bases and J by 6 bases, with 2 bases between them.

This clonotype was detected ten times or more. This sequence joins TRBV20-1 and TRBJ2-7; no clear D gene. Germline V CDR1 and CDR2: DFQATT, SNEGSKA (reference sequence). Trimming pared 0 bases from V and 3 bases from J, leaving 12 bases between. CDR3 length: 14 amino acids. The CDR3 protein is CSARDSRRSYEQYF. CDR3 DNA sequence: TGCAGTGCTAGAGATTCCAGGAGAAGCTACGAGCAGTACTTC.

This clonotype was found many times. The CDR3 loop is CASSDPGTFSSYEQYF. DNA of the CDR3: TGTGCCAGCAGCGATCCCGGGACTTTTAGCTCCTACGAGCAGTACTTC. This chain uses TRBV11-2 with TRBJ2-7, with D possibly TRBD2 on 6 matching bases. CDR1 and CDR2 (germline): SGHAT, FQNNGV. Trimming cost V 5 bases and J 0 bases, with 17 bases left between them. This CDR3 is 16 amino acids long.

This clonotype came up many times. The CDR3 protein is CASSLSGGPGETQYF. CDR3 nucleotide sequence: TGTGCCAGCAGTTTATCGGGGGGGCCGGGAGAGACCCAGTACTTC. The chain has TRBV12-3 or TRBV12-4 and TRBJ2-5, with TRBD2 matching 8 bases. The length of the CDR3 is 15 residues. V shed 2 bases, J shed 4 bases, and the junction held 6 bases outside the gene matches.

This clonotype has ten or more counts. The chain joins TRBV5-1 to TRBJ1-5; no clear D. This CDR3 comprises 15 residues. Germline CDR1 and CDR2: SGHRS and YFSETQ. Trimming removed 4 bases at V and 1 base at J, with 12 bases between. The CDR3 region has the DNA TGCGCCAGCAGCCCCGGACTGATAAGCAATCAGCCCCAGCATTTT. Translating it yields CASSPGLISNQPQHF. The variable domain in full, completed from reference TRBV5-1 and TRBJ1-5, reads KAGVTQTPRYLIKTRGQQVTLSCSPISGHRSVSWYQQTPGQGLQFLFEYFSETQRNKGNFPGRFSGRQFSNSRSEMNVSTLELGDSALYLCASSPGLISNQPQHFGDGTRLSIL.

This clonotype appeared many times. The chain recombines TRBV5-1 with TRBJ1-1, with D tentatively TRBD1 (5 bases). This CDR3 is built from 15 residues. The V end lost 0 bases, the J end lost 4 bases, and 13 bases lay between the germline ends. CDR1 and CDR2 (germline): SGHRS, YFSETQ. CDR3 nucleotide sequence: TGCGCCAGCAGCTTGGTCCCGGGGCCGGGCACTGAAGCTTTCTTT. Protein sequence: CASSLVPGPGTEAFF.

This clonotype was seen many times. The chain joins TRBV2 to TRBJ1-1; D is uncertain. The germline gives CDR1 SNHLY, CDR2 FYNNEI. The CDR3 is 13 residues long. V lost 11 bases and J lost 1, with 14 bases in between. Here the CDR3 reads CADRAPGNTEAFF. In nucleotides, the CDR3 is TGTGCCGATCGGGCTCCGGGGAACACTGAAGCTTTCTTT.

In this sample, this clonotype turned up many times. The rearrangement joins TRBV29-1 to TRBJ2-1; D is unresolved. The CDR3 contains 11 residues. Germline loops: CDR1 SQVTM, CDR2 ANQGSEA. V dropped 6 bases and J dropped 12 bases, with 15 bases sitting between them. The CDR3 nucleotides are TGCAGCGTCCTCGAGCACGAGAGGCAGTTCTTC. This translates into CSVLEHERQFF.

The V call is TRBV7-9, the J call TRBJ1-2; the match to TRBD1 covers 7 bases. Germline V CDR1 and CDR2: SEHNR, FQNEAQ (reference sequence). V dropped 4 bases and J dropped 7; count of bases not matched to a gene: 12. The length of the CDR3 is 15 residues. This CDR3 reads CASSWGQSKVFGYTF. The CDR3 DNA is TGTGCCAGCAGCTGGGGACAGTCGAAGGTTTTTGGCTACACCTTC.

This clonotype was seen more than once but under ten times. The chain is built from TRBV11-2 and TRBJ1-2; D might be TRBD1 (5 bases). V gave up 1 base and J gave up 14 bases, with 11 bases separating them. This CDR3 has 11 amino acids. Germline CDR1 and CDR2: SGHAT and FQNNGV. CDR3 DNA: TGTGCCAGCAGCTTAGGGGGGAGCTCTACCTTC. The encoded protein is CASSLGGSSTF.

This clonotype was seen many times. The rearrangement links TRBV4-1 to TRBJ2-7; the D gene is possibly TRBD2 (7 bases). Trimming cost V 0 bases and J 7 bases, with 34 bases left between them. The length of the CDR3 is 21 residues. Per germline, CDR1 MGHRA and CDR2 YSYEKL. The CDR3 spells CASSQDFGDSYGGPFLGEQYF. In nucleotides, the CDR3 is TGCGCCAGCAGCCAAGATTTCGGGGACTCCTACGGGGGGCCCTTCCTAGGGGAGCAGTACTTC.

This clonotype came up a few times. The chain employs TRBV6-6 and TRBJ2-1; TRBD1 aligns across 8 bases. V was clipped by 7 bases and J by 7 bases; unmatched bases: 6. Germline CDR1 MNHNY, CDR2 SVGAGI (reference sequence). CDR3 length: 13 residues. DNA for the CDR3: TGTGCCAGCATAAAAGACAGGGGTAATGAGCAGTTCTTC. This translates into CASIKDRGNEQFF.

Ten or more counts support this clonotype. The chain recombines TRBV4-1 with TRBJ2-3, with D maybe TRBD1 (5 bases). Germline V CDR1 and CDR2: MGHRA, YSYEKL. This CDR3 is 18 amino acids long. V was shortened by 0 bases and J by 0 bases, with 16 bases between the two germline ends. CDR3 sequence: CASSQDSSGRGSTDTQYF. In DNA, the CDR3 is TGCGCCAGCAGCCAAGATTCATCGGGTAGGGGCAGCACAGATACGCAGTATTTT.

This clonotype was observed a handful of times. The chain has TRBV28 and TRBJ2-6, with a tentative D call TRBD1 (6 bases). CDR1 and CDR2 (germline): MDHEN, SYDVKM. The CDR3 loop spans 17 amino acids. With 6 bases removed from V and 0 bases from J, the gap between germline ends came to 15 bases. The CDR3 sequence is CASRQGLVFSGANVLTF. As DNA, the CDR3 is TGTGCCAGCAGACAGGGTTTGGTATTCTCTGGGGCCAACGTCCTGACTTTC.

Many counts were recorded for this clonotype. V usage is TRBV5-4 and J usage is TRBJ2-3; a weak D match, TRBD2 (7 bases). Germline V CDR1 and CDR2: SGHNT, YYREEE (reference sequence). The CDR3 sequence is 15 residues long. V lost 0 bases and J 6 bases, leaving 14 bases between the germline ends. The CDR3 region has the DNA TGTGCCAGCAGCTTGGGGGGGGGCCTGCGGGATACGCAGTATTTT. It yields the protein CASSLGGGLRDTQYF.

The V gene is TRBV18, the J gene TRBJ2-3; no definite D call. This CDR3 spans 15 amino acids. Looked up from germline, CDR1 is KGHSH and CDR2 is LQKENI. Trimming left V 6 bases short and J 0 bases short, with 13 bases between. The CDR3: CASSAGLPSTDTQYF. CDR3 sequence (DNA): TGTGCCAGCTCTGCCGGGTTACCTAGCACAGATACGCAGTATTTT.

This clonotype was recorded many times. V is TRBV27 and J is TRBJ2-5; 8 nucleotides line up with TRBD2. The length of the CDR3 is 13 residues. Trimming took 4 bases from V and 5 from J; bases not matched to a gene: 3. Germline CDR1 reads MNHEY; CDR2 reads SMNVEV (reference sequence). The CDR3 nucleotides read TGTGCCAGCAGTTCGCGGGAGGCCGAGACCCAGTACTTC. Amino acid sequence: CASSSREAETQYF.

V and J are TRBV14 and TRBJ2-5; no clear D. The length of the CDR3 is 11 residues. Germline CDR1 and CDR2: SGHDN and FVKESK. Trimming shortened V by 6 bases and J by 7 bases, and 9 bases separated the two germline ends. CDR3 loop: CASSSGWTQYF. The CDR3 nucleotides are TGTGCCAGCAGTTCCGGTTGGACCCAGTACTTC.